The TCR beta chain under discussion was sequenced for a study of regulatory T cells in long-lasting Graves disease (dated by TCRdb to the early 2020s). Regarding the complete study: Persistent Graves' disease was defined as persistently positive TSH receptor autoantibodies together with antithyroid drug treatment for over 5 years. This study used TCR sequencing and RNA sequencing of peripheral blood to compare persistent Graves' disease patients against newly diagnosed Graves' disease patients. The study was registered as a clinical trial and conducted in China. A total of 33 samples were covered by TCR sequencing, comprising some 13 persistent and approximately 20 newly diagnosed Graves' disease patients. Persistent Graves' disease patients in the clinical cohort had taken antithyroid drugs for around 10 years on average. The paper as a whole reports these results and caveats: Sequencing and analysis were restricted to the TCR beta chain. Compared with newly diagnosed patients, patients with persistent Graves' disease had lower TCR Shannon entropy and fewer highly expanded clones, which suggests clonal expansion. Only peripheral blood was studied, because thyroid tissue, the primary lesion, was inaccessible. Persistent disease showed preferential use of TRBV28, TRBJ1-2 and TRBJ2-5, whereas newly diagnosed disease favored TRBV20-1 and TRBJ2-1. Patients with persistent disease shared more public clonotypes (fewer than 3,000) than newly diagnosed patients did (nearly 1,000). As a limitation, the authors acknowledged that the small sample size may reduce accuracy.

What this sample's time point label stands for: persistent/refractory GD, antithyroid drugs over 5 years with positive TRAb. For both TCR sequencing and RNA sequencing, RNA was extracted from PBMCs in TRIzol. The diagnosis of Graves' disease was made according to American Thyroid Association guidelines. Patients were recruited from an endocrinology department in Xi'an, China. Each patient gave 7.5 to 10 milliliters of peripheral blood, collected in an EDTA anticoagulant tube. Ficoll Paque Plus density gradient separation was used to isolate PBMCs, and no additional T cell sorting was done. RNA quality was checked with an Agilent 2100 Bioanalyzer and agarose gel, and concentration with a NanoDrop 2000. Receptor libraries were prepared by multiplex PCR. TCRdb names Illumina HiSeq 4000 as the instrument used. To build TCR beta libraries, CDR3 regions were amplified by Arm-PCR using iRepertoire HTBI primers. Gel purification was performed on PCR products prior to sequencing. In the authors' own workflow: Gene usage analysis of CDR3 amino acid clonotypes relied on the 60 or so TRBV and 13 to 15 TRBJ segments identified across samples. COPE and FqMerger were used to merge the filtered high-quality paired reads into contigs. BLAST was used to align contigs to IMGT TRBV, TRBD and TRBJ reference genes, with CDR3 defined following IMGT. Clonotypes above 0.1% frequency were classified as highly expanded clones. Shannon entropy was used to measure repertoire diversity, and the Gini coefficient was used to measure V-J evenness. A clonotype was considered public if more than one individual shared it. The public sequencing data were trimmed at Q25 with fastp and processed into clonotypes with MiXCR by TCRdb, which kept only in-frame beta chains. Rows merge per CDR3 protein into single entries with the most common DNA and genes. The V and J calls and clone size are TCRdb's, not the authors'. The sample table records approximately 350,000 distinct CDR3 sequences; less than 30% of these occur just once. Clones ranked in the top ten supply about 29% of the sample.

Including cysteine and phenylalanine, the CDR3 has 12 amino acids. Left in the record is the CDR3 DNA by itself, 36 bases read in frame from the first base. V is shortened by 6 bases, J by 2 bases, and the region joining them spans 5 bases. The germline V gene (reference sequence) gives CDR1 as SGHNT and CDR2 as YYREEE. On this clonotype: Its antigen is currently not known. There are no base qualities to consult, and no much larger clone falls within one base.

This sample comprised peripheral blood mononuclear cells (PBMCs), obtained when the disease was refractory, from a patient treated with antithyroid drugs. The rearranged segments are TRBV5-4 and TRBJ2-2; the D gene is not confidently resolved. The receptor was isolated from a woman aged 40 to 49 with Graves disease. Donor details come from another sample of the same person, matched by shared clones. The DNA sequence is TGTGCCAGCACCTATAACACCGGGGAGCTGTTTTTT. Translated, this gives CASTYNTGELFF. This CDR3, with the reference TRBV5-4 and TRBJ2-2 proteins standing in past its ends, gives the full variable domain ETGVTQSPTHLIKTRGQQVTLRCSSQSGHNTVSWYQQALGQGPQFIFQYYREEENGRGNFPPRFSGLQFPNYSSELNVNALELDDSALYLCASTYNTGELFFGEGSRLTVL.